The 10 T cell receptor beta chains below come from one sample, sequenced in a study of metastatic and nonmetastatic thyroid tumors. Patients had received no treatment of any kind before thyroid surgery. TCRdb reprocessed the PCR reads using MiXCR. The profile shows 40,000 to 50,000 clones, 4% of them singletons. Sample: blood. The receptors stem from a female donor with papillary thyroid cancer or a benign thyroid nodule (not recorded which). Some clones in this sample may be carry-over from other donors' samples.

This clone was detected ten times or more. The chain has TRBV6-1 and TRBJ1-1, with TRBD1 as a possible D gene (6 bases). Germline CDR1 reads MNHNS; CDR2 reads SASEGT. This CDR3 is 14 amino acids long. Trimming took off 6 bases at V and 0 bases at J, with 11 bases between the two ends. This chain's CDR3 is CASSQRQVNTEAFF. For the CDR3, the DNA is TGTGCCAGCAGCCAACGACAGGTGAACACTGAAGCTTTCTTT.

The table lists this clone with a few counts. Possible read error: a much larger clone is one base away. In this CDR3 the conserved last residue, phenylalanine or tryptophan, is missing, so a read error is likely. For the CDR3, the DNA is TGTGCCAGCAGCCTCCTGGGGAGAGTTACGCAGTATTCT. This sequence encodes CASSLLGRVTQYS. The chain links TRBV14 to TRBJ2-3; D possibly corresponds to TRBD2 (5 bases). CDR1 and CDR2 from the germline V gene are SGHDN and FVKESK. This CDR3 comprises 13 residues. Trimming left V 4 bases short and J 8 bases short, with 13 bases between.

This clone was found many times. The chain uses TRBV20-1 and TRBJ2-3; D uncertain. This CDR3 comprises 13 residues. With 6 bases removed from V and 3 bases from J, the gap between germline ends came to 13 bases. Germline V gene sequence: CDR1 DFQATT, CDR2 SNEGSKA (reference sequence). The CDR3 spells CSAHATQTDTQYF. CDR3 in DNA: TGCAGTGCCCATGCTACACAAACAGATACGCAGTATTTT.

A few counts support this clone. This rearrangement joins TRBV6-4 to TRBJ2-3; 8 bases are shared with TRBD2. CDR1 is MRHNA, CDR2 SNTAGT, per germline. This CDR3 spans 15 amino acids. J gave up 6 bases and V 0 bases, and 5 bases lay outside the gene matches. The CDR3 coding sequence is TGTGCCAGCAGTGACTCTAGCGGGGTGGCCGATACGCAGTATTTT. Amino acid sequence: CASSDSSGVADTQYF.

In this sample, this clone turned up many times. Here the CDR3 DNA reads TGTGCCAGCAGTTACATAAGACACAGCATCCCAGCTGAAGCTTTCTTT. Protein sequence: CASSYIRHSIPAEAFF. V and J are TRBV6-1 and TRBJ1-1; unclear D gene. This CDR3 region has 16 residues. Germline V gene lookup returns CDR1 MNHNS and CDR2 SASEGT. Trimming shortened V by 5 bases and J by 6 bases, and 22 bases separated the two germline ends.

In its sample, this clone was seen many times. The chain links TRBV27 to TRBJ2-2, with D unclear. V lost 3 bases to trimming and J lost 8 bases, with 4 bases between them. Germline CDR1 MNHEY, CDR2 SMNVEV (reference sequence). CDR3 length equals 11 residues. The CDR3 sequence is CASSFLGELFF. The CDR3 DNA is TGTGCCAGCAGTTTTTTAGGGGAGCTGTTTTTT.

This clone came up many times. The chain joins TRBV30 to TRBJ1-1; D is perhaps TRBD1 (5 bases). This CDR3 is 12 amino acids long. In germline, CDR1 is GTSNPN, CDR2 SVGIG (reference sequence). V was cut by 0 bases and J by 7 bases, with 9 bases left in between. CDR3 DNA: TGTGCCTGGAGTGTCGGGACGGTTGAAGCTTTCTTT. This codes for CAWSVGTVEAFF.

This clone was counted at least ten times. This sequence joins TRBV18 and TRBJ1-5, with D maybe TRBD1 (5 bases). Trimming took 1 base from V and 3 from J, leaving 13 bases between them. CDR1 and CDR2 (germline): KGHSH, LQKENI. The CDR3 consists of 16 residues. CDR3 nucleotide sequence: TGTGCCAGCTCACCACGGGCCGACAGCCACAATCAGCCCCAGCATTTT. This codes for CASSPRADSHNQPQHF.

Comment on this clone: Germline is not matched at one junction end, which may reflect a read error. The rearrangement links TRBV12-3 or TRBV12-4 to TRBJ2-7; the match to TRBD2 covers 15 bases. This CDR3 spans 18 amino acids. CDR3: CASSSPTGTSGRLYEKYF. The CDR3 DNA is TGTGCCAGCAGTTCTCCGACAGGGACTAGCGGGAGGCTCTACGAGAAGTACTTC.

The CDR3 DNA follows: TGTGCCAGCAGCTATTCAGTCGGCTACGAGCAGTACTTC. Translating gives CASSYSVGYEQYF. The chain recombines TRBV5-6 with TRBJ2-7; D gene unclear. The germline V gene encodes CDR1 SGHDT and CDR2 YYEEEE. Trimming removed 3 bases at V and 3 bases at J, with 10 bases between. The CDR3 runs 13 residues.